This T cell receptor (beta chain) was identified during a study of OX40 agonist ivuxolimab in advanced cancers. Study summary: The patients received ivuxolimab by intravenous route every 2 weeks at 0.01 to 10 mg/kg.

In germline, CDR1 is LGHNT, CDR2 FRNRAP. Losses at the gene ends were 5 bases for V and 4 bases for J; bases not matched to a gene: 8. This CDR3 is 15 amino acids long. Sequencing used immunoSEQ multiplex PCR; TCRdb keeps in-frame clones, though not all of them. Of about 54,000 clones in the sample, roughly four fifths were seen once. The sequenced sample was CD4+ or CD8+ T cells sorted from blood, obtained in a trial of the OX40 agonist ivuxolimab. The chain carries TRBV12-5 and TRBJ2-5; the match to TRBD1 covers 9 bases. This receptor was taken from an adult with an advanced solid tumor such as melanoma, head and neck, liver or kidney cancer. DNA of the CDR3: TGTGCTAGTGGTCTTGGGACAGGGAAAGGAGAGACCCAGTACTTC. It is translated as CASGLGTGKGETQYF.